The 25 T cell receptor beta chains below come from one sample, sequenced in a study of graft-versus-host responses after intestinal transplantation. Their cognate antigens are unknown. Clones were sequenced by immunoSEQ multiplex PCR, and TCRdb holds only the in-frame ones, with some missing. The data show roughly 89,000 clones, approximately 90% seen once. Specimen: unstimulated CD4+ T cells sorted from spleen or lymph node cells, collected before intestinal transplant. All receptors derive from a human donor who received an intestinal transplant.

CDR3 sequence (DNA): TGTGCCAGCAAGTTGTTAGCGGACACAGATACGCAGTATTTT. Encoded protein: CASKLLADTDTQYF. The V and J genes are TRBV6-4 and TRBJ2-3; a weak D match, TRBD2 (6 bases). The germline V gene encodes CDR1 MRHNA and CDR2 SNTAGT. The CDR3 is made up of 14 amino acids. Trimming pared 7 bases from V and 2 bases from J, leaving 13 bases between.

The chain combines TRBV12-5 with TRBJ2-4; D possibly corresponds to TRBD1 (6 bases). Germline V gene sequence: CDR1 LGHNT, CDR2 FRNRAP. The V and J ends lost 7 bases and 4 bases respectively, with 20 bases between them. The CDR3 sequence is 16 residues long. CDR3 amino acids: CASVSDSLRLKNIQYF. CDR3 in DNA: TGTGCTAGTGTCTCGGACAGTCTAAGACTTAAAAACATTCAGTACTTC.

The V and J genes are TRBV29-1 and TRBJ2-7, with 12 bases matching TRBD1. Trimming took 4 bases from V and 6 from J; bases not matched to a gene: 4. This CDR3 region has 13 residues. The germline V gene has CDR1 SQVTM and CDR2 ANQGSEA. The CDR3 is CSVGGTGGLEQYF. In DNA form, the CDR3 reads TGCAGCGTTGGCGGGACAGGGGGCCTCGAGCAGTACTTC.

J is TRBJ2-6 and V is TRBV30; unclear D gene. In germline, CDR1 is GTSNPN, CDR2 SVGIG (reference sequence). V was cut by 3 bases and J by 2 bases, with 5 bases left in between. This CDR3 spans 13 amino acids. The CDR3: CAWRQAGANVLTF. Here the CDR3 DNA reads TGTGCCTGGAGACAAGCTGGGGCCAACGTCCTGACTTTC.

The chain employs TRBV6-5 and TRBJ1-2; D call uncertain. In germline, CDR1 is MNHEY, CDR2 SVGAGI. Trimming took off 0 bases at V and 5 bases at J, with 10 bases between the two ends. The CDR3 extends over 14 amino acids. CDR3 bases: TGTGCCAGCAGTTACTCTCGAGTAACTTATGGCTACACCTTC. The encoded protein is CASSYSRVTYGYTF.

The V call is TRBV29-1, the J call TRBJ2-5; weak D call: TRBD1 (6 bases). V was clipped by 8 bases and J by 2 bases, with 12 bases between them. The CDR3 consists of 12 residues. Germline assignment: CDR1 SQVTM and CDR2 ANQGSEA. As DNA, the CDR3 is TGCAGCACGAACAGGGAACAAGAGACCCAGTACTTC. Translating it yields CSTNREQETQYF.

The J gene is TRBJ2-7, the V gene TRBV6-5, with 16 positions matching TRBD2. J was trimmed by 5 bases and V by 4 bases; bases with no gene match: 2. The CDR3 contains 15 residues. Germline CDR1 MNHEY, CDR2 SVGAGI. In nucleotides, the CDR3 is TGTGCCAGCAGTTCGGGACTAGCGGGGGGGAACGAGCAGTACTTC. Protein product: CASSSGLAGGNEQYF.

The gene calls are TRBV2 and TRBJ2-5, with D possibly TRBD2 on 6 matching bases. Between the trimmed V and J ends, which lost 6 bases and 2 bases, there was a span of 13 bases. This CDR3 contains 14 residues. From germline, CDR1 is SNHLY and CDR2 FYNNEI. This CDR3 is CASRVTSPQETQYF. In DNA form, the CDR3 reads TGTGCCAGCAGGGTAACTAGCCCACAAGAGACCCAGTACTTC.

This clone was seen only once. The rearrangement joins TRBV6-6 to TRBJ2-7, with a possible D match to TRBD2 (5 bases). The germline V and J ends were trimmed by 6 bases and 2 bases, with 14 bases remaining between them. Germline V lookup: CDR1 MNHNY, CDR2 SVGAGI (reference sequence). This CDR3 has 14 residues. As DNA, the CDR3 is TGTGCCAGCAGCCGTACTGACGGGACCTACGAGCAGTACTTC. Its protein product is CASSRTDGTYEQYF.

The rearrangement joins TRBV28 to TRBJ2-5, with D hard to call. The CDR3 consists of 14 residues. The V end lost 3 bases, the J end lost 2 bases, and 10 bases lay between the germline ends. Germline V gene lookup returns CDR1 MDHEN and CDR2 SYDVKM. The DNA of the CDR3 is TGTGCCAGCAGTTTCTATCCCCCGCAAGAGACCCAGTACTTC. This sequence encodes CASSFYPPQETQYF.

CDR3 loop: CSVEPPGGYEQYF. CDR3 DNA: TGCAGCGTTGAACCCCCAGGGGGCTACGAGCAGTACTTC. The chain is built from TRBV29-1 and TRBJ2-7, with TRBD1 matching over 7 bases. Germline values: CDR1 SQVTM, CDR2 ANQGSEA. The junction had 4 bases not matched to a gene; V was cut back by 2 bases and J by 3 bases. CDR3 length: 13 residues.

V usage is TRBV15 and J usage is TRBJ1-2, with TRBD1 matching 7 bases. CDR1 is LNHNV, CDR2 YYDKDF, per germline (reference sequence). Trimming removed 0 bases from V and 2 bases from J; junction bases left unmatched: 6. The CDR3 runs 16 residues. CDR3 in amino acids: CATSRDRATGNYGYTF. The CDR3 DNA follows: TGTGCCACCAGCAGAGATCGGGCGACAGGGAACTATGGCTACACCTTC.

The table lists this clone with a count of one. This rearrangement joins TRBV5-1 to TRBJ1-4; the D is unclear. Between the trimmed V and J ends, which lost 1 base and 0 bases, there was a span of 7 bases. This CDR3 contains 15 residues. Germline CDR1 reads SGHRS; CDR2 reads YFSETQ. The DNA for the CDR3 is TGCGCCAGCAGCTTGACAGTTTCAACTAATGAAAAACTGTTTTTT. It codes for CASSLTVSTNEKLFF. Supplemented by reference TRBV5-1 and TRBJ1-4, the full variable domain reads KAGVTQTPRYLIKTRGQQVTLSCSPISGHRSVSWYQQTPGQGLQFLFEYFSETQRNKGNFPGRFSGRQFSNSRSEMNVSTLELGDSALYLCASSLTVSTNEKLFFGSGTQLSVL.

The chain carries TRBV4-1 and TRBJ2-3; 8 nucleotides agree with TRBD2. The CDR3 has 16 amino acids. The trim removed 1 base at V and 4 bases at J, leaving 7 bases unmatched. Germline V CDR1 and CDR2: MGHRA, YSYEKL. The CDR3 DNA follows: TGCGCCAGCAGCCAAGTTCGTGCGGGGGGAGCAGATACGCAGTATTTT. Translation gives CASSQVRAGGADTQYF.

J is TRBJ1-1 and V is TRBV2, with a possible D match to TRBD1 (5 bases). Germline V CDR1 and CDR2: SNHLY, FYNNEI. CDR3 length: 14 residues. Trimming took off 7 bases at V and 1 base at J, with 13 bases between the two ends. The CDR3 here is CASILGLRNTEAFF. The CDR3, as DNA: TGTGCCAGCATTCTGGGACTCCGGAACACTGAAGCTTTCTTT.

The sample holds a few counts of this clone. The V call is TRBV9, the J call TRBJ2-7; TRBD1 aligns across 7 bases. This CDR3 region has 15 residues. Germline V gene sequence: CDR1 SGDLS, CDR2 YYNGEE. The junction had 7 bases not matched to a gene; V was cut back by 0 bases and J by 4 bases. CDR3 region: CASSVESTGFYEQYF. The CDR3 nucleotides are TGTGCCAGCAGCGTAGAGTCGACAGGGTTTTACGAGCAGTACTTC.

The CDR3 here is CASSNLAGNGQPQHF. DNA of the CDR3: TGTGCCAGCAGTAATTTAGCAGGGAACGGTCAGCCCCAGCATTTT. The chain links TRBV2 to TRBJ1-5; perhaps TRBD1 as D (5 bases). Per the germline V gene, CDR1 is SNHLY and CDR2 is FYNNEI. Trimming left V 5 bases short and J 6 bases short, with 17 bases between. This CDR3 contains 15 residues. The whole variable domain, remainder taken from reference TRBV2 and TRBJ1-5, is EPEVTQTPSHQVTQMGQEVILRCVPISNHLYFYWYRQILGQKVEFLVSFYNNEISEKSEIFDDQFSVERPDGSNFTLKIRSTKLEDSAMYFCASSNLAGNGQPQHFGDGTRLSIL.

The chain combines TRBV5-1 with TRBJ1-1, with D hard to call. The ends were cut back, 4 bases at V and 2 bases at J, with 9 bases in the middle. From germline, CDR1 is SGHRS and CDR2 YFSETQ. The CDR3 contains 13 residues. CDR3 loop: CASSRSQNTEAFF. The CDR3 coding sequence is TGCGCCAGCAGCCGTAGTCAAAACACTGAAGCTTTCTTT.

V usage is TRBV11-3 and J usage is TRBJ2-1; TRBD1 agrees at 9 bases. From germline, CDR1 is SGHNT and CDR2 YENEEA. V was pared by 5 bases and J by 2 bases, with 4 bases of the junction left unmatched. This CDR3 has 15 residues. The CDR3 DNA follows: TGTGCCAGCAGCGTGGACAGGGGCCCCTACAATGAGCAGTTCTTC. Its protein product is CASSVDRGPYNEQFF.

This clone was seen a single time. The chain recombines TRBV6-5 with TRBJ1-2; the match to TRBD1 covers 10 bases. J was trimmed by 6 bases and V by 2 bases; bases with no gene match: 6. The CDR3 has 15 amino acids. Looked up from germline, CDR1 is MNHEY and CDR2 is SVGAGI. As DNA, the CDR3 is TGTGCCAGCAGTTACGCCAGACAGGGGGCAGATGGCTACACCTTC. Residues: CASSYARQGADGYTF.

This sequence joins TRBV9 and TRBJ2-1, with a tentative D call TRBD2 (6 bases). The V and J ends lost 0 bases and 7 bases respectively, with 11 bases between them. The germline V gene has CDR1 SGDLS and CDR2 YYNGEE. This CDR3 is built from 14 residues. The CDR3 loop is CASSVASGRNEQFF. The CDR3 DNA is TGTGCCAGCAGCGTAGCTTCTGGGAGGAATGAGCAGTTCTTC.

This clone was picked up a small number of times. V is TRBV1 and J is TRBJ2-7; TRBD2, as called in the table, went unchecked against the DNA. TRBV1 constitutes a pseudogene. The length of the CDR3 is 16 residues. The CDR3 nucleotides are TGCACCAGCAGCCAAGATATTTCTCGGGCGGGTTACGAGCAGTACTTC. It encodes CTSSQDISRAGYEQYF.

The chain uses TRBV30 and TRBJ1-3; D unresolved. V was clipped by 0 bases and J by 0 bases, with 3 bases between them. The length of the CDR3 is 13 residues. In germline, CDR1 is GTSNPN, CDR2 SVGIG (reference sequence). The CDR3 bases are TGTGCCTGGAGTGTGAGCTCTGGAAACACCATATATTTT. Translation gives CAWSVSSGNTIYF. Together with reference TRBV30 and TRBJ1-3, the CDR3 gives the full variable domain: SQTIHQWPATLVQPVGSPLSLECTVEGTSNPNLYWYRQAAGRGLQLLFYSVGIGQISSEVPQNLSASRPQDRQFILSSKKLLLSDSGFYLCAWSVSSGNTIYFGEGSWLTVV.

V and J are TRBV18 and TRBJ1-1; a possible D gene is TRBD1 (5 bases). There are 16 residues in the CDR3. Trimming took 2 bases from V and 2 from J, leaving 15 bases between them. Germline assignment: CDR1 KGHSH and CDR2 LQKENI. The CDR3 protein is CASSPGGVRLNTEAFF. DNA of the CDR3: TGTGCCAGCTCACCAGGGGGGGTTCGGCTCAACACTGAAGCTTTCTTT. Variable domain in full (rest from reference TRBV18 and TRBJ1-1): NAGVMQNPRHLVRRRGQEARLRCSPMKGHSHVYWYRQLPEEGLKFMVYLQKENIIDESGMPKERFSAEFPKEGPSILRIQQVVRGDSAAYFCASSPGGVRLNTEAFFGQGTRLTVV.

CDR3 loop: CASGPGLAGVSYEQYF. The CDR3 nucleotides read TGCGCCAGCGGCCCGGGACTAGCGGGGGTGTCCTACGAGCAGTACTTC. The chain combines TRBV5-1 with TRBJ2-7; 14 positions agree with TRBD2. Germline values: CDR1 SGHRS, CDR2 YFSETQ. This CDR3 spans 16 amino acids. After removal of 7 bases from V and 1 base from J, the junction contained 7 bases not matched to a gene.